This is a list of T cell receptor beta chains from one sample in a study of T cell repertoires in cytomegalovirus infection. Their antigen targets remain unknown. Via MiXCR, TCRdb re-called the reads, giving one row per CDR3 protein. In the table there are around 750,000 distinct CDR3 sequences, over 25% of which are singletons. Material: cultured CD8+ T cells from PBMCs, obtained from culture after CMV antigen stimulation. These receptors were collected from a human donor in good health (CMV status not recorded). Some clones in this sample may be carry-over from other donors' samples. Each CDR3 is given with its conserved first and last residue. The D gene is left open where the match is weak. Size is stated for part of the rows, as once, few or many counts, or as a class when the clone is expanded.

>TRBJ1-2|.|TRBV7-9|few
CASSLSIFSSRETAYGYTF
TGTGCCAGCAGCTTAAGTATATTCTCCTCCCGGGAGACAGCTTATGGCTACACCTTC
>TRBJ1-1|.|TRBV7-2|.
CASSFPTDRENTEAFF
TGTGCCAGCAGCTTTCCCACGGACCGTGAGAACACTGAAGCTTTCTTT
>TRBJ1-1|TRBD1|TRBV10-3|many
CAISERAGGEAFF
TGTGCCATCAGTGAGAGGGCAGGGGGCGAAGCTTTCTTT
>TRBJ1-3|.|TRBV4-1|.
CASSQGRNSGNTIYF
TGCGCCAGCAGCCAAGGGAGGAACTCTGGAAACACCATATATTTT
>TRBJ1-1|.|TRBV27|few
CASSLWGGRIEVTEAFF
TGTGCCAGCAGTTTATGGGGGGGGCGCATTGAGGTAACTGAAGCTTTCTTT
>TRBJ1-5|.|TRBV7-9|many
CASSFGANQPQHF
TGTGCCAGCAGCTTTGGGGCGAATCAGCCCCAGCATTTT
>TRBJ1-1|.|TRBV6-2/TRBV6-3|few
CASSYPTGLRSTEAFF
TGTGCCAGCAGTTATCCTACAGGGTTGCGGAGCACTGAAGCTTTCTTT
>TRBJ1-4|TRBD1|TRBV7-8|.
CASSFSAGTGVEKLLF
TGTGCCAGCAGCTTCTCAGCCGGGACAGGGGTGGAAAAACTGCTTTTT
>TRBJ2-5|TRBD2|TRBV7-6|.
CASSFLAEQETQYF
TGTGCCAGCAGCTTTCTAGCGGAACAAGAGACCCAGTACTTC
>TRBJ2-1|.|TRBV20-1|.
CSAGRPDTFRSSYNEQFF
TGCAGTGCTGGCCGCCCGGACACCTTCCGGAGCTCCTACAATGAGCAGTTCTTC
>TRBJ1-2|TRBD1|TRBV18|.
CASSQGTDTNYGYTF
TGTGCCAGCTCACAAGGGACAGACACTAACTATGGCTACACCTTC
>TRBJ1-2|TRBD1|TRBV28|.
CASSLDRGQFGGYTF
TGTGCCAGCAGTTTGGACAGGGGGCAATTCGGCGGCTACACCTTC
>TRBJ2-7|TRBD1|TRBV7-6|many
CASSLAEAGGSYEQYF
TGTGCCAGCAGCTTAGCGGAGGCAGGGGGCTCCTACGAGCAGTACTTC
>TRBJ2-1|.|TRBV29-1|.
CSVRGGGNEQFF
TGCAGCGTTAGGGGGGGGGGCAATGAGCAGTTCTTC
>TRBJ1-5|.|TRBV19|once
CASSSLGFGNQPQHF
TGTGCCAGTAGCTCCCTAGGCTTCGGCAATCAGCCCCAGCATTTT
>TRBJ2-5|.|TRBV5-3|.
CASSLDSAGQETQYF
TGTGCCAGCAGCTTGGATTCCGCGGGGCAGGAGACCCAGTACTTC
>TRBJ1-1|.|TRBV27|.
CASMGLWRVNTEAFF
TGTGCCAGCATGGGCCTTTGGCGGGTTAACACTGAAGCTTTCTTT
>TRBJ1-3|.|TRBV7-9|many
CASRKEGQSPGNTIYF
TGTGCCAGCAGGAAGGAGGGGCAGTCTCCTGGAAACACCATATATTTT
>TRBJ1-2|.|TRBV6-5|few
CASSYAGPAATLYGYTF
TGTGCCAGCAGTTATGCGGGACCCGCTGCCACTCTCTATGGCTACACCTTC
>TRBJ2-5|.|TRBV15|.
CATSMPPRQETQYF
TGTGCCACCAGCATGCCGCCCCGCCAAGAGACCCAGTACTTC
>TRBJ2-1|.|TRBV7-9|many
CASSSTANEQFF
TGTGCCAGCAGCTCCACTGCAAATGAGCAGTTCTTC
>TRBJ2-2|TRBD1|TRBV7-6|few
CASSFPKQGANGELFF
TGTGCCAGCAGCTTCCCCAAACAGGGGGCGAACGGGGAGCTGTTTTTT
>TRBJ2-4|TRBD1|TRBV7-8|few
CASRAGQGEAKNIQYF
TGTGCCAGCAGAGCGGGACAGGGAGAAGCCAAAAACATTCAGTACTTC
>TRBJ2-5|TRBD2|TRBV6-1|.
CASSDERGGLMGTQYF
TGTGCCAGCAGTGATGAGCGGGGGGGCTTAATGGGGACCCAGTACTTC
>TRBJ1-2|.|TRBV28|.
CSVGGFYGYTF
TGTTCCGTGGGGGGATTCTATGGCTACACCTTC
>TRBJ1-5|.|TRBV6-2/TRBV6-3|once
CASRTHLYSNQPQHF
TGTGCCAGCAGGACGCACTTGTATAGCAATCAGCCCCAGCATTTT
>TRBJ2-2|.|TRBV19|.
CASSLWSGELFF
TGTGCCAGTAGTCTATGGTCCGGGGAGCTGTTTTTT
>TRBJ1-1|.|TRBV4-1|few
CASSQMKNTEAFF
TGCGCCAGCAGCCAAATGAAAAACACTGAAGCTTTCTTT
>TRBJ2-5|TRBD2|TRBV6-7|once
CASSYLTSGEETQYF
TGTGCCAGCAGTTACCTTACTAGCGGGGAAGAGACCCAGTACTTC
>TRBJ2-7|.|TRBV6-1|.
CASSESVLREQYF
TGTGCCAGCAGTGAATCGGTCCTTCGTGAGCAGTACTTC
>TRBJ2-7|TRBD1|TRBV10-3|few
CAIRPGQGSDEQYF
TGTGCCATCAGGCCGGGACAGGGGTCTGACGAGCAGTACTTC
>TRBJ2-5|.|TRBV27|.
CASSPNGGRETQYF
TGTGCCAGCAGCCCTAATGGGGGGCGGGAGACCCAGTACTTC
>TRBJ1-5|.|TRBV12-3/TRBV12-4|many
CASRQPGNNQPQHF
TGTGCCAGCAGGCAACCGGGGAACAATCAGCCCCAGCATTTT
>TRBJ2-3|.|TRBV7-2|.
CASRETAASTDTQYF
TGTGCCAGCAGAGAGACAGCCGCTAGCACAGATACGCAGTATTTT
>TRBJ2-1|.|TRBV12-3/TRBV12-4|.
CASSFFDPSTGPYNEQFF
TGTGCCAGCAGTTTCTTCGACCCAAGCACGGGACCCTACAATGAGCAGTTCTTC
>TRBJ2-6|.|TRBV6-6|.
CASIDGANVLTF
TGTGCCAGCATCGATGGGGCCAACGTCCTGACTTTC
>TRBJ2-1|TRBD2|TRBV15|.
CATSRDRGSGGKGEQFF
TGTGCCACCAGCAGAGATCGGGGTAGCGGGGGGAAAGGTGAGCAGTTCTTC
>TRBJ1-2|TRBD1|TRBV7-9|few
CASSAPGGLRGYTF
TGTGCCAGCAGCGCCCCAGGGGGATTGCGTGGCTACACCTTC
>TRBJ1-1|.|TRBV7-9|few
CASSPANRASNTEAFF
TGTGCCAGCAGCCCTGCTAACAGGGCTTCGAACACTGAAGCTTTCTTT
>TRBJ1-1|.|TRBV7-2|many
CASRATANTEAFF
TGTGCCAGCAGGGCGACAGCGAACACTGAAGCTTTCTTT
>TRBJ2-2|.|TRBV6-5|few
CASSYSNRGELFF
TGTGCCAGCAGTTACTCGAACCGGGGGGAGCTGTTTTTT
>TRBJ2-1|TRBD1|TRBV7-6|many
CASSLYRGTYNEQFF
TGTGCCAGCAGCTTGTACAGGGGAACCTACAATGAGCAGTTCTTC
>TRBJ2-1|TRBD1|TRBV2|.
CASKDRGAFDEQFF
TGTGCCAGCAAGGACAGGGGGGCTTTCGATGAGCAGTTCTTC
>TRBJ2-5|.|TRBV13|.
CASNEEGEETQYF
TGTGCCAGCAACGAGGAGGGTGAGGAGACCCAGTACTTC
>TRBJ2-2|.|TRBV5-4|few
CASNLDRSVGELFF
TGTGCCAGCAACCTGGACAGATCAGTCGGGGAGCTGTTTTTT
>TRBJ1-2|.|TRBV11-2|few
CASSFPSIRSYGYTF
TGTGCCAGCAGCTTCCCGTCCATCCGCTCCTATGGCTACACCTTC
>TRBJ1-2|.|TRBV7-9|.
CASSFPPELHGYTF
TGTGCCAGCAGCTTCCCCCCGGAGCTCCATGGCTACACCTTC
>TRBJ1-1|.|TRBV19|.
CASSIHRNTEAFF
TGTGCCAGTAGCATACACAGGAACACTGAAGCTTTCTTT
>TRBJ2-1|.|TRBV6-2/TRBV6-3|few
CASSYLWGNNEQFF
TGTGCCAGCAGTTATCTGTGGGGGAACAATGAGCAGTTCTTC
>TRBJ1-3|.|TRBV7-8|many
CASSLLASSFSGNTIYF
TGTGCCAGCAGCTTATTAGCATCCTCCTTCTCTGGAAACACCATATATTTT
>TRBJ2-1|TRBD2|TRBV6-5|many
CASSQVSGTSFHNEQFF
TGTGCCAGCAGTCAGGTTTCCGGGACTAGCTTTCACAATGAGCAGTTCTTC
>TRBJ1-4|.|TRBV5-6|many
CASSMGRINEKLFF
TGTGCCAGCAGCATGGGACGGATTAATGAAAAACTGTTTTTT
>TRBJ1-4|TRBD1|TRBV29-1|.
CSVLGQGESDEKLFF
TGCAGCGTCTTGGGACAGGGGGAGAGTGACGAAAAACTGTTTTTT
>TRBJ2-1|TRBD1|TRBV6-1|.
CASRQSPGQDYYNEQFF
TGTGCCAGCAGACAATCACCGGGACAGGACTATTACAATGAGCAGTTCTTC
>TRBJ1-6|.|TRBV27|.
CASSLRGDKYNSPLHF
TGTGCCAGCAGTTTAAGGGGGGACAAGTATAATTCACCCCTCCACTTT
>TRBJ2-1|.|TRBV4-3|once
CASSQDPIFEQFF
TGCGCCAGCAGCCAAGATCCCATATTTGAGCAGTTCTTC
>TRBJ2-1|TRBD1|TRBV4-1|many
CASSRTTGTGAYNEQFF
TGCGCCAGCAGCCGAACTACCGGGACAGGGGCCTACAATGAGCAGTTCTTC
>TRBJ2-1|TRBD1|TRBV27|few
CASSPPGQGVRDEQFF
TGTGCCAGCAGCCCCCCGGGCCAGGGGGTGAGGGATGAGCAGTTCTTC
>TRBJ1-1|.|TRBV19|few
CASSPVRNTEAFF
TGTGCCAGTAGCCCCGTGCGGAACACTGAAGCTTTCTTT
>TRBJ2-1|.|TRBV6-6|few
CASSYSRGGFYNEQFF
TGTGCCAGCAGTTACTCGCGGGGCGGGTTCTACAATGAGCAGTTCTTC